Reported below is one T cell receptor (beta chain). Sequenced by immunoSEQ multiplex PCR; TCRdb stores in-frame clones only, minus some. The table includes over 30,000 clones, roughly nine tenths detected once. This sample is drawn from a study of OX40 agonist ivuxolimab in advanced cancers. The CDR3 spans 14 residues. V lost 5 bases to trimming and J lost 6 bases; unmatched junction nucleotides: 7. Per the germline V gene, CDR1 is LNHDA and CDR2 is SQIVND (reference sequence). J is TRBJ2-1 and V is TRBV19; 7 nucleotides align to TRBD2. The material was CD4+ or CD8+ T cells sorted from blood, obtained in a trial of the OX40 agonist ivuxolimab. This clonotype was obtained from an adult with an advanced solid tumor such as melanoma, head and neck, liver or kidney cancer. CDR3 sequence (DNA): TGTGCCAGTAGTTGGGCGGGAGTATCCAATGAGCAGTTCTTC. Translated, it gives CASSWAGVSNEQFF. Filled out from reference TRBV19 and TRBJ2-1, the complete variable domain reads DGGITQSPKYLFRKEGQNVTLSCEQNLNHDAMYWYRQDPGQGLRLIYYSQIVNDFQKGDIAEGYSVSREKKESFPLTVTSAQKNPTAFYLCASSWAGVSNEQFFGPGTRLTVL.